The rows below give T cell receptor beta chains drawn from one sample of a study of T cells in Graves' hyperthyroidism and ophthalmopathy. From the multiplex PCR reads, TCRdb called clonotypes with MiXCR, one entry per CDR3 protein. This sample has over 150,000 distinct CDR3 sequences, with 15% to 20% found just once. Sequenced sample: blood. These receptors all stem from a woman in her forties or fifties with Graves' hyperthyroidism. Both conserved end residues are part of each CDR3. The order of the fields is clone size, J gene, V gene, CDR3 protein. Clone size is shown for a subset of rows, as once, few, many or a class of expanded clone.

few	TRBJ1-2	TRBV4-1	CASSQDRDYGYTF
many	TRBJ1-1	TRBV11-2	CASSFRDTGIRTEAFF
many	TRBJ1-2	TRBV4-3	CASSQWPDSRYGYTF
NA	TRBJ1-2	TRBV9	CASSVEMAGIYGYTF
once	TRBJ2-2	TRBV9	CASSAGLTSGGNTGELFF
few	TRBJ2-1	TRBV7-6	CASSSRRDRGGDEQFF
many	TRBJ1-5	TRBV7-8	CASSLFGPDNQPQHF
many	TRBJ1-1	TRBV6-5	CASSYVGLRKTMNTEAFF
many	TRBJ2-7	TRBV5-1	CASSLGVGEVYEQYF
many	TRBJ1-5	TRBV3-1	CASSPTENQPQHF
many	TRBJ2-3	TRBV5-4	CASSPGRPDTQYF
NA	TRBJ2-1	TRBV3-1	CASSSGAGEYNEQFF
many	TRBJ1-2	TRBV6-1	CASSSEGAGNGYTF